The clone carrying this T cell receptor beta chain was seen a few times. The data originate from a study of cytomegalovirus exposure and HLA in healthy donors. The CDR3 consists of 14 residues. The germline gives CDR1 PRHDT, CDR2 FYEKMQ (reference sequence). V shed 5 bases and J 6 bases; nucleotides not matched to a gene: 7. Use of 60 Vbeta and 13 Jbeta primers characterized the PCR. Profiled with immunoSEQ multiplex PCR; TCRdb holds only in-frame clones, not every one. This table has 30,000 to 45,000 clones, roughly 84% appearing once. This clonotype was obtained from a woman aged 18-29 years in good health and CMV-seronegative. V is TRBV13 and J is TRBJ1-2; 9 nucleotides match TRBD1. The sequenced sample was PBMCs. The CDR3 DNA reads as TGTGCCAGCAGCCAAGACAGGGGGGTTCATGGCTACACCTTC. Its translation: CASSQDRGVHGYTF.